This T cell receptor beta chain was sequenced in a study of control samples from healthy donors and cancer patients (dated by TCRdb to 2019 to 2021). As concerns this clone: The target of this receptor is not known. Base qualities are not at hand, and no much larger clone is one base apart.

Cut back by 2 bases and 7 bases, the V and J ends lie 10 bases apart. Based on the germline V gene, the CDR1 and CDR2 sequences are SGDLS and YYNGEE. The CDR3 starts with the cysteine, ends with the phenylalanine, and has 14 residues. Solely the CDR3 DNA is kept, with 42 bases framed from the first base. Receptor amplification or capture employed the immunoSEQ multiplex PCR assay. Not all clones reach the TCRdb copy of this immuneACCESS table, which keeps in-frame sequences only. Checked studies attribute under half of the gap to unresolved V genes and leave the rest unexplained. This sample has 100,000 to 150,000 clones in its table, and under 95% of those were observed once. The ten largest clones add up to roughly 8.7% of the sample.

The sequence is built from TRBV9 and TRBJ1-6, with a weak D call of TRBD1 (5 bases match). The sample comprised blood. The receptor was isolated from a young man in good health. CDR3 reads: CASSVRDGNSPLHF. The DNA sequence is as follows: TGTGCCAGCAGCGTTCGGGACGGCAATTCACCCCTCCACTTT.